The next 5 T cell receptor beta chains were all read from a single sample in a study of cytomegalovirus exposure and HLA in healthy donors. The PCR ran on 60 Vbeta and 13 Jbeta primers. Only in-frame clones appear in the TCRdb table, and some are missing; sequencing was by immunoSEQ multiplex PCR. The profile shows roughly 100,000 clones, under 85% of them singletons. What was sequenced was PBMCs. Receptors originate from a man in his forties in good health and CMV-seronegative.

This chain connects TRBV4-2 to TRBJ2-7, with 12 bases identical to TRBD2. Germline CDR1 LGHNA, CDR2 YNFKEQ. V lost 4 bases and J lost 4; bases outside the gene matches: 5. This CDR3 has 15 amino acids. This CDR3 is CASSPLAGGPYEQYF. The CDR3 nucleotides are TGTGCCAGCAGCCCTCTAGCGGGAGGGCCGTACGAGCAGTACTTC.

The chain combines TRBV19 with TRBJ2-5; 10 nucleotides agree with TRBD1. The length of the CDR3 is 16 residues. The V and J ends lost 3 bases and 4 bases, in that order; junction bases with no gene match: 8. Germline CDR1 reads LNHDA; CDR2 reads SQIVND (reference sequence). The CDR3 sequence is CASSIQDRGLRETQYF. CDR3 bases: TGTGCCAGTAGTATCCAGGACAGGGGGTTGCGAGAGACCCAGTACTTC.

This clone was seen only once. The chain couples TRBV10-3 to TRBJ2-7; 8 bases are a match to TRBD2. Germline assignment: CDR1 ENHRY and CDR2 SYGVKD. The CDR3 has 18 amino acids. V was pared by 2 bases and J by 1 base, with 13 bases of the junction left unmatched. The CDR3 sequence is CAISEGEILAVGSYEQYF. The CDR3, as DNA: TGTGCCATCAGTGAGGGGGAGATACTAGCGGTAGGTTCCTACGAGCAGTACTTC.

The table lists this clone with a few counts. The CDR3 nucleotides are TGTGCCAGCAGCCGCACCGGGACAAAAACCCACGAGCAGTACTTC. Translation: CASSRTGTKTHEQYF. This chain connects TRBV28 to TRBJ2-7; D perhaps matches TRBD1 (6 bases). This CDR3 contains 15 residues. The V gene lost 6 bases and the J gene lost 5 bases, with 20 bases spanning the gap. Per germline, CDR1 MDHEN and CDR2 SYDVKM.

In this sample, this clone turned up a few times. This CDR3 is CASSDLAGGHTGELFF. DNA for the CDR3: TGTGCCAGCAGTGACTTGGCAGGGGGTCACACCGGGGAGCTGTTTTTT. The chain joins TRBV6-1 to TRBJ2-2; TRBD1 matches 7 bases. The trim removed 3 bases at V and 3 bases at J, leaving 7 bases unmatched. The germline CDR1 and CDR2 sequences are MNHNS and SASEGT. The CDR3 is 16 amino acids.